Each of the 17 T cell receptor beta chains below was sequenced from the same sample in a study of CD8+CD57+ T cells in acquired aplastic anemia. CDR3 and TCR beta VDJ profiling relied on genomic DNA as the template. TCRdb re-called the reads with MiXCR, one entry per CDR3 protein. The sample lists 150,000 to 170,000 distinct CDR3 sequences; 40% to 65% were seen once. Flow cytometry had shown expanded CD8+CD57+ cells in the patients chosen for sequencing. Sequencing was carried out using sorted CD4+, CD8+, or CD8+CD57+ T cells (not recorded which) from PBMCs. These receptors originate from a human donor with aplastic anemia.

The chain uses TRBV29-1 and TRBJ1-1; D is undetermined. The CDR3 contains 11 residues. From germline, CDR1 is SQVTM and CDR2 ANQGSEA. CDR3 sequence (DNA): TGCAGTGACAAAATGAACACTGAAGCTTTCTTT. Protein product: CSDKMNTEAFF.

This clonotype was recorded many times. This chain links TRBV20-1 with TRBJ1-4, with no clear D. V was cut by 1 base and J by 5 bases, with 14 bases left in between. Germline CDR1 is DFQATT and CDR2 is SNEGSKA (reference sequence). The CDR3 has 15 amino acids. The CDR3 nucleotides are TGCAGTGCTAGAGGAGCCAGGCTACCGAATGAAAAACTGTTTTTT. Translation: CSARGARLPNEKLFF.

This clonotype appeared many times. This chain connects TRBV12-3 or TRBV12-4 to TRBJ1-6; the D gene is possibly TRBD1 (5 bases). V lost 2 bases to trimming and J lost 5 bases, with 10 bases between them. The CDR3 spans 15 residues. In DNA form, the CDR3 reads TGTGCCAGCAGTTTAACGACAGAAAATAATTCACCCCTCCACTTT. Translating gives CASSLTTENNSPLHF.

The rearrangement joins TRBV6-5 to TRBJ2-3, with D possibly matching TRBD2 (6 bases). Between the trimmed V and J ends, which lost 3 bases and 5 bases, there was a span of 15 bases. CDR3 length: 15 residues. Germline assignment: CDR1 MNHEY and CDR2 SVGAGI. CDR3 loop: CASSYSGEARDTQYF. For the CDR3, the DNA is TGTGCCAGCAGTTATTCGGGGGAAGCCCGAGATACGCAGTATTTT.

This clonotype has a count of ten or more. Here the CDR3 DNA reads TGCGCCAGCAGCTTGGCGCCGAGCTCCTACAATGAGCAGTTCTTC. It codes for CASSLAPSSYNEQFF. The chain links TRBV5-1 to TRBJ2-1; D gene unclear. Trimming stripped 0 bases from V and 0 bases from J, with 7 bases between. CDR3 length: 15 amino acids. Germline V gives CDR1 SGHRS, CDR2 YFSETQ.

The chain uses TRBV19 and TRBJ1-1; TRBD1 is a possible D gene (5 bases). The CDR3 is 14 residues long. Trimming stripped 3 bases from V and 1 base from J, with 9 bases between. In germline, CDR1 is LNHDA, CDR2 SQIVND (reference sequence). The CDR3 nucleotides read TGTGCCAGTAGTATGCAGGGAGGGAACACTGAAGCTTTCTTT. It codes for CASSMQGGNTEAFF.

The sample holds many counts of this clonotype. The CDR3: CASSQDDIGVSTEAFF. The CDR3 DNA reads as TGCGCCAGCAGCCAAGATGACATCGGGGTAAGCACTGAAGCTTTCTTT. V usage is TRBV4-3 and J usage is TRBJ1-1, with unresolved D. V was clipped by 0 bases and J by 4 bases, with 15 bases between them. The CDR3 runs to 16 residues. Per germline, CDR1 LGHNA and CDR2 YSLEER.

This clonotype was detected ten times or more. The chain combines TRBV4-1 with TRBJ1-1; no definite D call. The length of the CDR3 is 15 residues. The germline V gene has CDR1 MGHRA and CDR2 YSYEKL. V lost 0 bases and J 1 base, leaving 9 bases between the germline ends. CDR3 DNA: TGCGCCAGCAGCCAAGAAATCAGTTGGAACACTGAAGCTTTCTTT. It specifies CASSQEISWNTEAFF.

The chain recombines TRBV4-2 with TRBJ2-7; TRBD2 aligns across 7 bases. Germline CDR1 and CDR2: LGHNA and YNFKEQ. The CDR3 has 21 residues. Trimming at V came to 2 bases and at J to 2 bases, leaving 24 bases not matched to a gene. DNA of the CDR3: TGTGCCAGCAGCCAATTAATTAGTAGGCTAGCGGATCACGTGACCCCCTACGAGCAGTACTTC. Encoded protein: CASSQLISRLADHVTPYEQYF.

V is TRBV20-1 and J is TRBJ2-5, with 10 bases matching TRBD2. Germline CDR1 reads DFQATT; CDR2 reads SNEGSKA (reference sequence). V trimming: 4 bases; J trimming: 5 bases; junction bases outside the gene matches: 7. The CDR3 runs to 14 residues. The CDR3 nucleotides read TGCAGTGCTATCCGGACTAGCGGATCGGAGACCCAGTACTTC. Residues: CSAIRTSGSETQYF.

In its sample, this clonotype was seen a few times. This chain uses TRBV12-3 or TRBV12-4 with TRBJ2-2; 10 nucleotides agree with TRBD2. With 4 bases clipped from V and 4 bases from J, the junction kept 9 bases outside the gene matches. CDR3 length equals 17 residues. This CDR3 reads CASSSGVAGGSTGELFF. CDR3 DNA: TGTGCCAGCAGTTCAGGAGTAGCGGGGGGATCCACCGGGGAGCTGTTTTTT.

Here the CDR3 reads CASSRGDGWGPQHF. In DNA, the CDR3 is TGTGCCAGCAGCCGAGGGGACGGGTGGGGGCCCCAGCATTTT. This rearrangement joins TRBV25-1 to TRBJ1-5, with D possibly matching TRBD1 (5 bases). Germline V gene data show CDR1 as MGHDK and CDR2 as SYGVNS. The V end was cut by 6 bases, the J end by 9 bases, with 18 bases between. The CDR3 loop spans 14 amino acids.

Note on this clonotype: This may be a read error: a much more frequent sequence differs by one nucleotide. The rearrangement uses TRBV7-4 and TRBJ1-3; D gene unclear. The germline gives CDR1 SGHVT, CDR2 SQSDAQ. The CDR3 sequence is 12 residues long. DNA for the CDR3: TGTTCCAGCAGTTTCAACGGAAACACCATATATTTT. Translating gives CSSSFNGNTIYF.

The chain combines TRBV5-6 with TRBJ1-4; the D is unclear. CDR3 size: 15 residues. Trimming stripped 1 base from V and 3 bases from J, with 10 bases between. Germline V gene lookup returns CDR1 SGHDT and CDR2 YYEEEE. As DNA, the CDR3 is TGTGCCAGCAGCTTGCTAGGGCTGTCTAATGAAAAACTGTTTTTT. As protein: CASSLLGLSNEKLFF.

This clonotype showed up many times. The chain employs TRBV12-3 or TRBV12-4 and TRBJ2-1, with D possibly matching TRBD2 (5 bases). V was pared by 4 bases and J by 7 bases, with 11 bases between. CDR3 size: 13 residues. CDR3 sequence (DNA): TGTGCCAGCAGTTCGGACTGGTATAATGAGCAGTTCTTC. The encoded protein is CASSSDWYNEQFF.

This sequence joins TRBV19 and TRBJ1-5; D not certain. Trimming stripped 5 bases from V and 0 bases from J, with 17 bases between. Germline values: CDR1 LNHDA, CDR2 SQIVND (reference sequence). The CDR3 has 17 residues. The chain's CDR3 is CASSPEEERVSNQPQHF. Here the CDR3 DNA reads TGTGCCAGTAGTCCAGAGGAGGAGAGAGTTAGCAATCAGCCCCAGCATTTT. The full variable domain, in which reference TRBV19 and TRBJ1-5 provide the parts outside the CDR3, is DGGITQSPKYLFRKEGQNVTLSCEQNLNHDAMYWYRQDPGQGLRLIYYSQIVNDFQKGDIAEGYSVSREKKESFPLTVTSAQKNPTAFYLCASSPEEERVSNQPQHFGDGTRLSIL.

This clonotype appeared a few times. The chain links TRBV10-3 to TRBJ2-5; TRBD2 is a possible D gene (5 bases). The germline CDR1 and CDR2 sequences are ENHRY and SYGVKD. This CDR3 contains 13 residues. Between the trimmed V and J ends, which lost 6 bases and 5 bases, there was a span of 13 bases. CDR3 sequence: CAISEGGWETQYF. The CDR3 DNA reads TGTGCCATCAGCGAGGGCGGGTGGGAGACCCAGTACTTC.